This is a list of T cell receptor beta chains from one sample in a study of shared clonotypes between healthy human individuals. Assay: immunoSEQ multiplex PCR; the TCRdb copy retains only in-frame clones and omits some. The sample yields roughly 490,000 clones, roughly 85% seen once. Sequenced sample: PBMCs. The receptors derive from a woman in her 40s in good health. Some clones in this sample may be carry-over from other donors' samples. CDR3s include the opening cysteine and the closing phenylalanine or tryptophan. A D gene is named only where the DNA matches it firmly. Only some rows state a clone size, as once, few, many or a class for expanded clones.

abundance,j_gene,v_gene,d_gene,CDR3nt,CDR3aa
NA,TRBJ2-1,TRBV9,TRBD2,TGTGCCAGCAGCGTAGAACTAGCGAGCAATGAGCAGTTCTTC,CASSVELASNEQFF
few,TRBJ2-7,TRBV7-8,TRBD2,TGTGCCAGCAGCACCACTAGCGGGAGGCTACCTGGGCAGTACTTC,CASSTTSGRLPGQYF
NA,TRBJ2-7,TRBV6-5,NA,TGTGCCAGCAGTTACCGCCTCCTTGAGGGGCAGTACTTC,CASSYRLLEGQYF
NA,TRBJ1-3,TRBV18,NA,TGTGCCAGCTCACCAATAGGGGATGGTCGGGACACCATATATTTT,CASSPIGDGRDTIYF
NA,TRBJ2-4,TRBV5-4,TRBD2,TGTGCCAGCAGCTTGGCCGGGGGGGTCGGCAAAAACATTCAGTACTTC,CASSLAGGVGKNIQYF
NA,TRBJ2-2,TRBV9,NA,TGTGCCAGCAGCGTAGTACGGGTCGCGAACACCGGGGAGCTGTTTTTT,CASSVVRVANTGELFF
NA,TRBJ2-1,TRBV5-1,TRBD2,TGCGCCAGCAGCTTTAGCGGGAGCGGGGGCAATGAGCAGTTCTTC,CASSFSGSGGNEQFF
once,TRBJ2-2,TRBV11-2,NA,TGTGCCAGCAGCTTAGATACGGTAGTTCAGACCACCGGGGAGCTGTTTTTT,CASSLDTVVQTTGELFF
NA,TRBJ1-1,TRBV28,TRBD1,TGTGCCAGCAGTAGTCCGGGACAGGGGTTTTTGGGTGAAGCTTTCTTT,CASSSPGQGFLGEAFF
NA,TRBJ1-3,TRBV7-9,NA,TGTGCCAGCAGCCCCCGTTGGACAGCCGGCTCTGGAAACACCATATATTTT,CASSPRWTAGSGNTIYF
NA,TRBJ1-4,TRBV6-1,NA,TGTGCCAGCGGCAGGGTTGGGGAAAAACTGTTTTTT,CASGRVGEKLFF
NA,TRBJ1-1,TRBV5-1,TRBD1,TGCGCCAGCAGCTTGGTGGGACAGAGCCAAGCTTTCTTT,CASSLVGQSQAFF
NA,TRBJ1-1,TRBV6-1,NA,TGTGCCAGCAGTCAATCCCAGGGGATATACACTGAAGCTTTCTTT,CASSQSQGIYTEAFF
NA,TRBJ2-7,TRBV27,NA,TGTGCCAGCAGCCCCTCTGGCCCCGACGGGGATCTTGAGCAGTACTTC,CASSPSGPDGDLEQYF
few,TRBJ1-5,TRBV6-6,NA,TGTGCCAGCAGTTACGGGAATAGCAATCAGCCCCAGCATTTT,CASSYGNSNQPQHF
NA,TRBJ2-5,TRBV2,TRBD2,TGTGCCAGCAGTGGGACTAGCGGGAGGGTCCAAGAGACCCAGTACTTC,CASSGTSGRVQETQYF
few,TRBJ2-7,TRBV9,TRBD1,TGTGCCAGCAGCGGGCCACAGGGGGCGCGGGACGAGCAGTACTTC,CASSGPQGARDEQYF
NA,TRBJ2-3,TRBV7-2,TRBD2,TGTGCCAGCAGCAAGGGGACTAGCGTCACCACAGATACGCAGTATTTT,CASSKGTSVTTDTQYF
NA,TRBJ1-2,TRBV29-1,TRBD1,TGCAGCGTTGAGACAGGGGCCTCTAACTATGGCTACACCTTC,CSVETGASNYGYTF
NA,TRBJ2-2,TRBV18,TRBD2,TGTGCCAGCTCCCTTCCGGGACTAGCGGGAGGTACGAACACCGGGGAGCTGTTTTTT,CASSLPGLAGGTNTGELFF
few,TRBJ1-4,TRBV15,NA,TGTGCCACCACCCAAGGGACTAATGAAAAGCTGTTTTTT,CATTQGTNEKLFF
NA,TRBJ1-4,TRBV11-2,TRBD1,TGTGCCAGCAGCTTAAGGGGGGACAGAAGTCTAACTAATGAAAAACTGTTTTTT,CASSLRGDRSLTNEKLFF
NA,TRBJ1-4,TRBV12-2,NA,TGTGCAAGTCGCTTAGATCGGGGTGCGGTCTGGCTGTTTTTT,CASRLDRGAVWLFF
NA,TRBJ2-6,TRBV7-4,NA,TGTGCCAGCAGCACACCCCGCTCACAAAGTCGGGCCAACGTTCTGACTTTC,CASSTPRSQSRANVLTF
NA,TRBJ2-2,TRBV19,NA,TGTGCCAGTAGTAGGGAGGACGGGGAGCTGTTTTTT,CASSREDGELFF
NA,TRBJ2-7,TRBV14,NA,TGTGCCAGCAGCCAAGCCGGCGGAGCGCGGGAGCAGTACTTC,CASSQAGGAREQYF
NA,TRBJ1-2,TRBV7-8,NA,TGTGCCAGCAGTCCCAGGGTCAGCTATGGCTACACCTTC,CASSPRVSYGYTF
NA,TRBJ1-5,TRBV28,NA,TGTGCCAGCAGCCACAGGAAATATAGCAATCAGCCCCAGCATTTT,CASSHRKYSNQPQHF
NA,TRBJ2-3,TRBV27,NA,TGTGCCAGCAGTTATGCTAGCACAGATACGCAGTATTTT,CASSYASTDTQYF
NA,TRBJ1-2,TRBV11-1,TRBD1,TGTGCCAGCAGCTTAATCCCGGGACAGGGGGCTCCTGGCTACACCTTC,CASSLIPGQGAPGYTF
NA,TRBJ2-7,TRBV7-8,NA,TGTGCCAGCAGCTTTAATGCGGACTACGAGCAGTACTTC,CASSFNADYEQYF
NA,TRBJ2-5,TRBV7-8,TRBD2,TGTGCCAGCAGCACCGGGACTAGCGGGAGGGCCGGGGAGGAGACCCAGTACTTC,CASSTGTSGRAGEETQYF
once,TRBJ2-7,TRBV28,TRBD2,TGTGCCAGCAGGCCCGCTAGCGGAGCCTACGAGCAGTACTTC,CASRPASGAYEQYF
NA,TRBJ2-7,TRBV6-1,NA,TGTGCCAGCAGTGAACGAACAGGCCGGGTGGTGGAGCAGTACTTC,CASSERTGRVVEQYF
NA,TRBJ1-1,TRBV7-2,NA,TGTGCCAGCAGCTGGGGGGGGGCCAAGAACACTGAAGCTTTCTTT,CASSWGGAKNTEAFF
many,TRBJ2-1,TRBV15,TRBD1,TGTGCCACCAGCAAGGGGGGCTGGCAGGGGGCTAATGAGCAGTTCTTC,CATSKGGWQGANEQFF
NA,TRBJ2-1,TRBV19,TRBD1,TGTGCCAGTAGTCACCAGGGGACAGGGGACAAAGAGCAGTTCTTC,CASSHQGTGDKEQFF
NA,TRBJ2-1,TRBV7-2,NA,TGTGCCAGCAGCCCCGGGTCTCTCCCCACAATGGAGCAGTTCTTC,CASSPGSLPTMEQFF
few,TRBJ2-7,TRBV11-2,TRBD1,TGTGCCAGCAGCTTAGCGGGCAGGGGGCGGTACGAGCAGTACTTC,CASSLAGRGRYEQYF
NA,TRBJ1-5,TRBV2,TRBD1,TGTGCCAGCACTGGGGGGACAGGCAGTAGTCAGCCCCAGCATTTT,CASTGGTGSSQPQHF
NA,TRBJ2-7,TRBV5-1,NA,TGCGCCAGCAGCCCCGGGACGAGGAACGAGCAGTACTTC,CASSPGTRNEQYF